Listed here are 25 T cell receptor beta chains from one sample, sequenced in a study of post-analysis software for immune sequencing data. Study observations and caveats: A handful of TRBV segments were more frequent in patients than controls; TRBV5-6, TRBV5-1 and TRBV20-1 belonged to this group.

Prepared libraries of TCR beta cDNA carried unique molecular identifiers. A single record per CDR3 protein comes from TCRdb applying MiXCR to the PCR reads. Of hundreds of thousands of distinct CDR3 sequences listed, 39% were seen once; the top ten hold 7.5% to 8.5%. No antigen has been assigned to these receptors. Sequences were obtained from blood. The source is a girl aged 2 to 10 with multiple sclerosis.

A few counts support this clonotype. The rearrangement links TRBV12-3 or TRBV12-4 to TRBJ2-5; TRBD2 matches 10 bases. The V and J ends lost 5 bases and 2 bases, in that order; junction bases with no gene match: 5. The CDR3 consists of 15 residues. CDR3 sequence (DNA): TGTGCCAGCAGTCGCGAGACTAGCGGGCAAGAGACCCAGTACTTC. Translated, it gives CASSRETSGQETQYF.

V usage is TRBV7-9 and J usage is TRBJ2-1, with 9 nucleotides matching TRBD2. The ends lost 5 bases at V and 8 bases at J; junction bases unmatched: 13. Germline assignment: CDR1 SEHNR and CDR2 FQNEAQ (reference sequence). The CDR3 consists of 16 residues. The CDR3 is CASSPPGSGRIHEQFF. CDR3 sequence (DNA): TGTGCCAGCAGCCCCCCTGGTAGCGGGAGAATTCATGAGCAGTTCTTC.

This chain uses TRBV7-2 with TRBJ1-6; 7 bases are shared with TRBD1. Germline V lookup: CDR1 SGHTA, CDR2 FQGNSA. CDR3 length: 16 amino acids. The V and J ends lost 5 bases and 4 bases, in that order; junction bases with no gene match: 8. The CDR3: CASSPQAGGYNSPLHF. CDR3 sequence (DNA): TGTGCCAGCAGCCCACAGGCAGGGGGGTATAATTCACCCCTCCACTTT.

The chain couples TRBV7-9 to TRBJ1-2, with no clear D. The CDR3 runs to 15 residues. Germline-derived CDR1 and CDR2 are SEHNR and FQNEAQ (reference sequence). V shed 1 base and J shed 7 bases, with 16 bases lying between them. The CDR3 is CASSLVGRLPGGYTF. The CDR3 coding sequence is TGTGCCAGCAGCTTAGTTGGTAGATTACCTGGTGGCTACACCTTC.

The V call is TRBV7-2, the J call TRBJ2-1; 11 bases agree with TRBD2. The V gene end was trimmed by 5 bases and the J gene end by 3 bases; junction bases not matched to a gene: 3. Germline CDR1 SGHTA, CDR2 FQGNSA. The CDR3 spans 15 residues. CDR3 residues: CASSKTSGNYNEQFF. In nucleotides, the CDR3 is TGTGCCAGCAGCAAGACTAGCGGGAACTACAATGAGCAGTTCTTC.

A few counts support this clonotype. The rearrangement links TRBV7-9 to TRBJ2-5, with D possibly matching TRBD1 (6 bases). The CDR3 consists of 15 residues. V dropped 5 bases and J dropped 1 base, with 14 bases sitting between them. Germline CDR1 reads SEHNR; CDR2 reads FQNEAQ (reference sequence). CDR3 amino acids: CASSTSGTIQETQYF. CDR3 in DNA: TGTGCCAGCAGCACTTCCGGGACAATCCAAGAGACCCAGTACTTC.

This chain connects TRBV4-3 to TRBJ2-1; D gene unclear. The CDR3 sequence is 14 residues long. The V and J ends lost 1 base and 8 bases respectively, with 12 bases between them. Germline CDR1 reads LGHNA; CDR2 reads YSLEER. The CDR3, as DNA: TGCGCCAGCAGCCAAGTTGTCAAGGGCGATGAGCAGTTCTTC. Protein product: CASSQVVKGDEQFF.

The chain is built from TRBV5-1 and TRBJ2-3; TRBD2 matches at 12 bases. CDR3 length: 16 amino acids. The J segment lost 2 bases and the V segment lost 0 bases, leaving 1 base of the junction unmatched. Germline assignment: CDR1 SGHRS and CDR2 YFSETQ. The CDR3 protein is CASSLGLAGATDTQYF. The CDR3 DNA reads as TGCGCCAGCAGCTTGGGACTAGCGGGAGCCACAGATACGCAGTATTTT. The whole variable domain, filled in from reference TRBV5-1 and TRBJ2-3, reads KAGVTQTPRYLIKTRGQQVTLSCSPISGHRSVSWYQQTPGQGLQFLFEYFSETQRNKGNFPGRFSGRQFSNSRSEMNVSTLELGDSALYLCASSLGLAGATDTQYFGPGTRLTVL.

This rearrangement joins TRBV7-8 to TRBJ1-5; D gene uncertain. The CDR3 is 14 residues long. The ends were cut back, 3 bases at V and 1 base at J, with 7 bases in the middle. Germline V lookup: CDR1 SGHVS, CDR2 FQNEAQ. CDR3 bases: TGTGCCAGCAGCTTTTTCGGGAGCAATCAGCCCCAGCATTTT. The encoded protein is CASSFFGSNQPQHF.

To note about this clonotype: The junction differs from germline at one of its ends, possibly a read error. CDR3: CVRDRGTNQPQHF. The DNA for the CDR3 is TGTGTACGGGACAGGGGCACCAATCAGCCTCAGCATTTT. The chain carries TRBV28 and TRBJ1-5; 10 bases match TRBD1. The CDR3 is 13 amino acids. Per germline, CDR1 MDHEN and CDR2 SYDVKM.

In its sample, this clonotype was seen a few times. The chain carries TRBV7-9 and TRBJ2-3, with D possibly TRBD2 on 6 matching bases. The CDR3 has 16 residues. CDR1 and CDR2 (germline): SEHNR, FQNEAQ (reference sequence). The V and J ends lost 1 base and 3 bases respectively, with 14 bases between them. The CDR3 DNA reads TGTGCCAGCAGCTTAGGCCGGGACTGGGGGACAGATACGCAGTATTTT. Its protein product is CASSLGRDWGTDTQYF.

This clonotype was found many times. The junction differs from germline at one of its ends, possibly a read error. The gene calls are TRBV29-1 and TRBJ2-5; 8 bases line up with TRBD1. Germline V gene lookup returns CDR1 SQVTM and CDR2 ANQGSEA. The CDR3 covers 13 residues. CDR3 nucleotide sequence: TGCAGCGTCGAAGGACAGGGCCAAGAGACCCAGTACTTC. Translating gives CSVEGQGQETQYF.

The chain carries TRBV15 and TRBJ2-3; D gene unclear. The germline V gene encodes CDR1 LNHNV and CDR2 YYDKDF (reference sequence). The germline V and J ends were trimmed by 1 base and 0 bases, with 8 bases remaining between them. CDR3 length: 15 residues. The CDR3 DNA follows: TGTGCCACCAGCAGAGCGGGTTATAGCACAGATACGCAGTATTTT. Its translation: CATSRAGYSTDTQYF.

V gene TRBV12-5 combines with J gene TRBJ1-1, with D tentatively TRBD1 (6 bases). Trimming left V 1 base short and J 1 base short, with 13 bases between. This CDR3 is 16 amino acids long. The germline gives CDR1 LGHNT, CDR2 FRNRAP. CDR3: CASGLAFRGENTEAFF. DNA for the CDR3: TGTGCTAGTGGTTTGGCCTTCAGGGGTGAGAACACTGAAGCTTTCTTT.

Many counts were recorded for this clonotype. The chain combines TRBV7-9 with TRBJ2-7; D unresolved. Germline V lookup: CDR1 SEHNR, CDR2 FQNEAQ (reference sequence). The CDR3 contains 16 residues. The V end was cut by 1 base, the J end by 2 bases, with 15 bases between. The CDR3 sequence is CASSLGKVAEPYEQYF. The CDR3 nucleotides read TGTGCCAGCAGCTTAGGGAAAGTAGCAGAGCCCTACGAGCAGTACTTC.

A single count supports this clonotype. A read error may account for a junction end that differs from germline. This chain links TRBV29-1 with TRBJ1-3; no reliable D call. The CDR3 is 15 amino acids. In germline, CDR1 is SQVTM, CDR2 ANQGSEA. The CDR3: CSVEERTDSENTIYF. CDR3 sequence (DNA): TGCAGCGTTGAAGAGCGGACGGACTCTGAAAACACCATATATTTT.

In this sample, this clonotype turned up once. As DNA, the CDR3 is TGTGCCAGCAGCAACGGGACTCAAGAGACCCAGTACTTC. It yields the protein CASSNGTQETQYF. The gene calls are TRBV11-2 and TRBJ2-5; a weak D match, TRBD2 (6 bases). V lost 5 bases, J lost 2 bases, and 9 bases lay in between. CDR1 is SGHAT and CDR2 is FQNNGV in the germline V gene. The CDR3 extends over 13 amino acids.

This clonotype was observed a handful of times. The rearrangement links TRBV15 to TRBJ2-5, with 7 bases fitting TRBD1. The CDR3 length is 14 residues. J gave up 11 bases and V 9 bases, and 18 bases lay outside the gene matches. Germline loops: CDR1 LNHNV, CDR2 YYDKDF (reference sequence). The DNA for the CDR3 is TGTGCCACTGGGCGACGACAGGGCATCGGTGAGCAGTACTTC. It yields the protein CATGRRQGIGEQYF. Complete variable domain (other parts from reference TRBV15 and TRBJ2-5): DAMVIQNPRYQVTQFGKPVTLSCSQTLNHNVMYWYQQKSSQAPKLLFHYYDKDFNNEADTPDNFQSRRPNTSFCFLDIRSPGLGDTAMYLCATGRRQGIGEQYFGPGTRLLVL.

This clonotype is a singleton in its sample. The chain combines TRBV3-1 with TRBJ1-1; 8 nucleotides match TRBD1. Germline trimming cut 5 bases from V and 6 bases from J; bases unmatched to any gene: 2. The CDR3 loop spans 12 amino acids. Germline loops: CDR1 LGHDT, CDR2 YNNKEL (reference sequence). CDR3 residues: CASSEQGAEAFF. The CDR3 DNA is TGTGCCAGCAGCGAACAGGGGGCTGAAGCTTTCTTT.

The chain employs TRBV4-1 and TRBJ1-2; 7 nucleotides line up with TRBD1. Germline values: CDR1 MGHRA, CDR2 YSYEKL. V trimming: 3 bases; J trimming: 4 bases; junction bases outside the gene matches: 5. The CDR3 is 14 residues long. The CDR3 DNA reads TGCGCCAGCAGCCAGGGACAGAGGCCCTATGGCTACACCTTC. It is translated as CASSQGQRPYGYTF.

The chain combines TRBV6-6 with TRBJ2-1; a weak D match, TRBD1 (6 bases). Trimming left V 6 bases short and J 0 bases short, with 18 bases between. Germline assignment: CDR1 MNHNY and CDR2 SVGAGI (reference sequence). This CDR3 is built from 17 residues. The CDR3 sequence: CASSYRTGPSSYNEQFF. Written as DNA, the CDR3 is TGTGCCAGCAGCTACAGAACAGGGCCAAGCTCCTACAATGAGCAGTTCTTC.

The V gene is TRBV6-2 or TRBV6-3, the J gene TRBJ1-5, with D unclear. The V end lost 2 bases, the J end lost 5 bases, and 4 bases lay between the germline ends. CDR3 length equals 12 residues. From germline, CDR1 is MNHEY and CDR2 SVGEGT. CDR3 amino acids: CASSYIDQPQHF. CDR3 sequence (DNA): TGTGCCAGCAGTTACATTGATCAGCCCCAGCATTTT.

The V call is TRBV7-9, the J call TRBJ2-6; the D gene is possibly TRBD2 (5 bases). Germline V gene sequence: CDR1 SEHNR, CDR2 FQNEAQ (reference sequence). The CDR3 totals 16 residues. V lost 1 base to trimming and J lost 6 bases, with 13 bases between them. CDR3 sequence: CASSLGPRGVANVLTF. In DNA, the CDR3 is TGTGCCAGCAGCTTAGGCCCTCGGGGTGTGGCCAACGTCCTGACTTTC.

The V call is TRBV7-9, the J call TRBJ1-2, with D hard to call. The germline V and J ends were trimmed by 8 bases and 0 bases, with 7 bases remaining between them. The germline V gene encodes CDR1 SEHNR and CDR2 FQNEAQ (reference sequence). The CDR3 contains 12 residues. The CDR3 reads CASEPANYGYTF. CDR3 bases: TGTGCCAGCGAACCAGCTAACTATGGCTACACCTTC.

The chain joins TRBV20-1 to TRBJ1-1; TRBD1 matches 9 bases. V gave up 5 bases and J gave up 10 bases; unmatched junction bases: 5. This CDR3 contains 11 residues. Germline-derived CDR1 and CDR2 are DFQATT and SNEGSKA (reference sequence). The CDR3 is CSAWTGDGAFF. The CDR3 DNA reads as TGCAGTGCTTGGACAGGGGACGGAGCTTTCTTT.